This T cell receptor beta chain was documented in a study of Graves' ophthalmopathy and Graves' hyperthyroidism. About the study: Samples of peripheral blood were obtained at initial diagnosis, prior to treatment of any kind.

About this clonotype: Its antigen is currently unknown.

Study results and caveats: Researchers report that a 13-signature model separated ophthalmopathy from stable hyperthyroidism, posting 87.88% sensitivity and 75% to 84% specificity.

Beta-chain TCR CDR3 regions were amplified from RNA transcripts. The first-round RT-PCR employed HTBI primers together with the Qiagen OneStep RT-PCR kit. A multiplex PCR was then performed as the second round. A single record per CDR3 protein comes from TCRdb applying MiXCR to the multiplex PCR reads. The sample yields tens of thousands of distinct CDR3 sequences, approximately 46% seen once. Among the hyperthyroidism patients, all were newly diagnosed, aged 18 to 65, with under 2 months' duration. Pregnancy or lactation, uncontrolled infections and other autoimmune diseases were grounds for excluding patients. Material for sequencing was peripheral blood. This sequence was found in an adult woman with stable Graves' hyperthyroidism.

CDR3 amino acids: CASSDSRTGEETQYF. CDR3 in DNA: TGTGCCAGCAGCGACTCCAGGACAGGGGAGGAGACCCAGTACTTC. This rearrangement joins TRBV6-6 to TRBJ2-5; 9 bases agree with TRBD1. The V and J ends lost 6 bases and 5 bases, in that order; junction bases with no gene match: 10. The CDR3 consists of 15 residues. Germline CDR1 is MNHNY and CDR2 is SVGAGI (reference sequence).